Shown below are 11 T cell receptor beta chains from a single sample sequenced in a study of T cell changes during pregnancy in multiple sclerosis. TCRdb keeps only in-frame clones here, not all; method: immunoSEQ multiplex PCR. This sample has 30,000 to 40,000 clones; over 85% occur once, and the top ten carry roughly 4%. This sample comprised CD8+ T cells from peripheral blood mononuclear cells, obtained in the third trimester of pregnancy. All receptors come from a female donor with multiple sclerosis, enrolled in a pregnancy study.

This chain connects TRBV4-2 to TRBJ2-7, with 8 bases matching TRBD1. The CDR3 runs 17 residues. CDR1 LGHNA and CDR2 YNFKEQ come from the germline V gene. The V and J ends lost 0 bases and 5 bases, in that order; junction bases with no gene match: 12. In DNA, the CDR3 is TGTGCCAGCAGCCAAGACCTGGGTGACAGGGGTGGGAACGAGCAGTACTTC. Translation gives CASSQDLGDRGGNEQYF.

The chain employs TRBV4-1 and TRBJ1-2, with TRBD1 identical over 7 bases. The germline V gene has CDR1 MGHRA and CDR2 YSYEKL. The J segment lost 4 bases and the V segment lost 1 base, leaving 15 bases of the junction unmatched. The CDR3 is made up of 18 amino acids. The CDR3 spells CASSQAPVRDSYGYGYTF. In DNA, the CDR3 is TGCGCCAGCAGCCAAGCGCCCGTCCGGGACAGTTACGGCTATGGCTACACCTTC.

The chain combines TRBV5-1 with TRBJ2-7, with D possibly TRBD2 on 6 matching bases. Trimming removed 0 bases at V and 1 base at J, with 17 bases between. There are 17 residues in the CDR3. The V gene's germline CDR1 is SGHRS and CDR2 YFSETQ. CDR3 in amino acids: CASSLVGTGALSYEQYF. Written as DNA, the CDR3 is TGCGCCAGCAGCTTGGTGGGTACGGGAGCCTTATCCTACGAGCAGTACTTC.

This clone was recorded only once. The chain combines TRBV7-9 with TRBJ2-2; unclear D gene. The germline CDR1 and CDR2 sequences are SEHNR and FQNEAQ (reference sequence). The ends were cut back, 3 bases at V and 6 bases at J, with 11 bases in the middle. CDR3 length equals 14 residues. The CDR3 spells CASSFQVTAGELFF. The CDR3, as DNA: TGTGCCAGCAGCTTTCAGGTCACGGCCGGGGAGCTGTTTTTT.

Note on this clone: It is likely a read error, because the conserved phenylalanine at the end of the CDR3 is missing. Because the CDR3's place on the DNA is in doubt, the DNA is left out and the CDR3 is given as listed by TCRdb. This chain joins TRBV13 and TRBJ2-7; the table's D call of TRBD1 was not tested on the DNA. CDR1 and CDR2 from the germline V gene are PRHDT and FYEKMQ (reference sequence). The CDR3 is 13 amino acids long, termini counted. The CDR3 region is CASSLGISGTDTI.

The CDR3 bases are TGTGCCAGCAGCCCTGGACTAGCGGGGGCAGATACGCAGTATTTT. It is translated as CASSPGLAGADTQYF. The chain employs TRBV7-9 and TRBJ2-3; 13 bases map to TRBD2. The ends lost 5 bases at V and 4 bases at J; junction bases unmatched: 3. The CDR3 contains 15 residues. Germline V gene data show CDR1 as SEHNR and CDR2 as FQNEAQ (reference sequence).

The V call is TRBV2, the J call TRBJ2-4; TRBD2 matches 8 bases. This CDR3 comprises 16 residues. The germline gives CDR1 SNHLY, CDR2 FYNNEI. The J segment lost 4 bases and the V segment lost 6 bases, leaving 11 bases of the junction unmatched. CDR3 sequence reads: CASRRGLANYKNIQYF. CDR3 nucleotide sequence: TGTGCCAGCAGACGCGGACTAGCCAATTATAAAAACATTCAGTACTTC.

The chain recombines TRBV5-4 with TRBJ1-1; 7 bases align to TRBD1. The ends lost 4 bases at V and 7 bases at J; junction bases unmatched: 7. Germline assignment: CDR1 SGHNT and CDR2 YYREEE (reference sequence). This CDR3 is built from 13 residues. Here the CDR3 DNA reads TGTGCCAGCAGCGGGGGACAGTCAGGTGAAGCTTTCTTT. Encoded protein: CASSGGQSGEAFF.

This sequence joins TRBV27 and TRBJ2-3, with no clear D. V lost 3 bases and J 3 bases, leaving 10 bases between the germline ends. This CDR3 comprises 14 residues. Germline V gives CDR1 MNHEY, CDR2 SMNVEV (reference sequence). CDR3 in DNA: TGTGCCAGCAGTTTTGCGCTAGTGACAGATACGCAGTATTTT. It translates to CASSFALVTDTQYF.

The genes are TRBV27 and TRBJ1-2; 7 nucleotides align to TRBD1. Germline CDR1 is MNHEY and CDR2 is SMNVEV (reference sequence). Trimming removed 4 bases from V and 2 bases from J; junction bases left unmatched: 7. The CDR3 has 15 residues. The CDR3: CASSSWTGDNYGYTF. CDR3 DNA: TGTGCCAGCAGTTCATGGACAGGAGACAACTATGGCTACACCTTC.

The J gene is TRBJ2-3, the V gene TRBV5-6; 9 bases are shared with TRBD2. Trimming at V came to 1 base and at J to 0 bases, leaving 12 bases not matched to a gene. Germline V gene data show CDR1 as SGHDT and CDR2 as YYEEEE. The CDR3 has 19 residues. CDR3 coding DNA: TGTGCCAGCAGCTTGTATTCCCTAGCGGGGTTAACTAGCACAGATACGCAGTATTTT. It codes for CASSLYSLAGLTSTDTQYF. The complete variable domain, with remaining parts taken from reference TRBV5-6 and TRBJ2-3, reads DAGVTQSPTHLIKTRGQQVTLRCSPKSGHDTVSWYQQALGQGPQFIFQYYEEEERQRGNFPDRFSGHQFPNYSSELNVNALLLGDSALYLCASSLYSLAGLTSTDTQYFGPGTRLTVL.